A single T cell receptor (beta chain) is shown here with its context. Clones were sequenced by immunoSEQ multiplex PCR, and TCRdb holds only the in-frame ones, with some missing. The table has 25,000 to 35,000 clones, around 79% seen once. The data were taken from a study of control samples from healthy donors and cancer patients. CDR3 size: 14 residues. From germline, CDR1 is LGHNT and CDR2 FRNRAP. V was cut by 3 bases and J by 4 bases, with 13 bases left in between. This clonotype originated in a man aged 60-69 years with head and neck cancer. This rearrangement joins TRBV12-5 to TRBJ2-7, with D possibly matching TRBD2 (6 bases). Sequenced sample: PBMCs. CDR3 in amino acids: CASGLSGSGYEQYF. The CDR3 nucleotides are TGTGCTAGTGGTTTATCCGGGAGTGGTTACGAGCAGTACTTC.